This TCR beta chain stems from a study of T cells in localized non-small cell lung cancer. This CDR3 has 14 amino acids. From germline, CDR1 is LNHDA and CDR2 SQIVND (reference sequence). V lost 5 bases, J lost 3 bases, and 5 bases stayed unmatched. Libraries were prepared by immunoSEQ multiplex PCR; TCRdb keeps only in-frame clonotypes and omits some of them. Among 31,000 or so clones listed, about 89% were seen once. This TCR came from an older female donor with stage I lung adenocarcinoma. The specimen comprised peripheral blood, sampled before any cancer treatment. This chain connects TRBV19 to TRBJ1-1; TRBD1 agrees at 8 bases. The CDR3 bases are TGTGCCAGTAGTCACAGGGGGGAGTACACTGAAGCTTTCTTT. This encodes CASSHRGEYTEAFF. Full variable domain (rest looked up from reference TRBV19 and TRBJ1-1): DGGITQSPKYLFRKEGQNVTLSCEQNLNHDAMYWYRQDPGQGLRLIYYSQIVNDFQKGDIAEGYSVSREKKESFPLTVTSAQKNPTAFYLCASSHRGEYTEAFFGQGTRLTVV.